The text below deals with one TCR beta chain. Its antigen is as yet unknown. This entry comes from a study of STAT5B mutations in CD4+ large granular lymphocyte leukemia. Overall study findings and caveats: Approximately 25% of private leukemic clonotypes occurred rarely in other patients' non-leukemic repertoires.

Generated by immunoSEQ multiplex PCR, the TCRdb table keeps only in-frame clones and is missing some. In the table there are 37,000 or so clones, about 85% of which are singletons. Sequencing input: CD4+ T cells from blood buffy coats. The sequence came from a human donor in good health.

The CDR3: CASSFRQNTEAFF. Written as DNA, the CDR3 is TGTGCCAGCAGCTTTCGGCAGAACACTGAAGCTTTCTTT. The chain carries TRBV7-9 and TRBJ1-1; D ambiguous. The CDR3 is 13 residues long. Germline values: CDR1 SEHNR, CDR2 FQNEAQ (reference sequence). V was cut by 3 bases and J by 1 base, with 6 bases left in between.